A single sample gave rise to the 13 T cell receptor beta chains below, sequenced in a study of human T cells and chemical hapten exposure. Time point described: patch test 1, 2 weeks after DPC sensitization. Treatment given: therapeutic diphenylcyclopropenone sensitization with weekly scalp DPC. TCRdb re-called the RACE reads with MiXCR, one entry per CDR3 protein. The sample has roughly 74,000 distinct CDR3 sequences, 32% seen once; the top ten hold 7.5% to 10%. Here the sequenced sample was whole blood, taken in connection with sensitization to the hapten diphenylcyclopropenone (DPC). The receptors come from a man aged 35 to 55 with alopecia areata. Some clones in this sample may be carry-over from other donors' samples.

This chain joins TRBV5-1 and TRBJ2-7; D possibly matches TRBD1 or TRBD2 (5 bases each). V was clipped by 0 bases and J by 6 bases, with 10 bases between them. The CDR3 spans 13 residues. The germline CDR1 and CDR2 sequences are SGHRS and YFSETQ. CDR3 loop: CASSLGDGLEQYF. CDR3 coding DNA: TGCGCCAGCAGCTTGGGGGACGGACTCGAGCAGTACTTC.

The chain couples TRBV2 to TRBJ2-7; D gene unclear. Per the germline V gene, CDR1 is SNHLY and CDR2 is FYNNEI. V was pared by 2 bases and J by 2 bases, with 7 bases between. The length of the CDR3 is 13 residues. The CDR3 region is CASSELTPYEQYF. The CDR3 DNA follows: TGTGCCAGCAGTGAACTCACGCCCTACGAGCAGTACTTC. The whole variable domain, remainder taken from reference TRBV2 and TRBJ2-7, is EPEVTQTPSHQVTQMGQEVILRCVPISNHLYFYWYRQILGQKVEFLVSFYNNEISEKSEIFDDQFSVERPDGSNFTLKIRSTKLEDSAMYFCASSELTPYEQYFGPGTRLTVT.

This chain joins TRBV7-9 and TRBJ2-3; D gene ambiguous. V was trimmed by 1 base and J by 1 base, leaving 9 bases between them. This CDR3 region has 15 residues. Germline V CDR1 and CDR2: SEHNR, FQNEAQ (reference sequence). The DNA for the CDR3 is TGTGCCAGCAGCTTAGGAACGGACCGCACAGATACGCAGTATTTT. It translates to CASSLGTDRTDTQYF.

The chain employs TRBV4-1 and TRBJ2-6; 8 bases match TRBD1. The germline gives CDR1 MGHRA, CDR2 YSYEKL. V lost 5 bases, J lost 0 bases, and 3 bases stayed unmatched. This CDR3 comprises 16 residues. The CDR3 DNA follows: TGCGCCAGCAGCGGGGACAGGAGCTCTGGGGCCAACGTCCTGACTTTC. Translated: CASSGDRSSGANVLTF.

This sequence joins TRBV7-9 and TRBJ2-7; tentative D call: TRBD1 (6 bases). CDR1 and CDR2 from the germline V gene are SEHNR and FQNEAQ (reference sequence). V was cut by 3 bases and J by 4 bases, with 7 bases left in between. The CDR3 is 12 residues long. CDR3 sequence (DNA): TGTGCCAGCAGCTTCCAGGGGTACGAGCAGTACTTC. Translation: CASSFQGYEQYF. Supplemented by reference TRBV7-9 and TRBJ2-7, the full variable domain reads DTGVSQNPRHKITKRGQNVTFRCDPISEHNRLYWYRQTLGQGPEFLTYFQNEAQLEKSRLLSDRFSAERPKGSFSTLEIQRTEQGDSAMYLCASSFQGYEQYFGPGTRLTVT.

The V and J genes are TRBV19 and TRBJ1-5; D remains ambiguous. Germline V lookup: CDR1 LNHDA, CDR2 SQIVND (reference sequence). Trimming left V 5 bases short and J 0 bases short, with 5 bases between. The CDR3 contains 13 residues. CDR3 in amino acids: CASSSSSNQPQHF. CDR3 sequence (DNA): TGTGCCAGTAGTTCGAGTAGCAATCAGCCCCAGCATTTT. Supplemented by reference TRBV19 and TRBJ1-5, the full variable domain reads DGGITQSPKYLFRKEGQNVTLSCEQNLNHDAMYWYRQDPGQGLRLIYYSQIVNDFQKGDIAEGYSVSREKKESFPLTVTSAQKNPTAFYLCASSSSSNQPQHFGDGTRLSIL.

The chain uses TRBV28 and TRBJ1-5; D remains unclear. The germline gives CDR1 MDHEN, CDR2 SYDVKM. The CDR3 sequence is 16 residues long. Trimming took off 3 bases at V and 1 base at J, with 13 bases between the two ends. The CDR3 region has the DNA TGTGCCAGCAGTTTGGTGGGGAAGGGAAGCAATCAGCCCCAGCATTTT. It codes for CASSLVGKGSNQPQHF.

The chain carries TRBV5-1 and TRBJ2-2; TRBD2 aligns across 7 bases. The V gene end was trimmed by 7 bases and the J gene end by 0 bases; junction bases not matched to a gene: 0. The CDR3 loop spans 13 amino acids. Germline CDR1 is SGHRS and CDR2 is YFSETQ. In DNA, the CDR3 is TGCGCCAGCGGGACTACGAACACCGGGGAGCTGTTTTTT. Protein sequence: CASGTTNTGELFF.

Details on this clonotype: The junction departs from germline at one end; a sequencing error may be responsible. The chain is built from TRBV11-3 and TRBJ1-3, with D perhaps TRBD1 (5 bases). Germline V gene data show CDR1 as SGHNT and CDR2 as YENEEA. The CDR3 consists of 17 residues. Here the CDR3 reads CASSYRQISESGNIIYF. The CDR3 coding sequence is TGTGCCAGCAGCTACCGACAGATCAGCGAATCTGGAAACATCATATATTTT.

The V call is TRBV7-9, the J call TRBJ1-1; a weak D match, TRBD1 (6 bases). Trimming pared 5 bases from V and 5 bases from J, leaving 15 bases between. The CDR3 extends over 14 amino acids. Germline V gene lookup returns CDR1 SEHNR and CDR2 FQNEAQ (reference sequence). This CDR3 reads CASSHIQGGTEAFF. CDR3 nucleotide sequence: TGTGCCAGCAGCCACATACAGGGAGGGACTGAAGCTTTCTTT. The full variable domain, completed using reference TRBV7-9 and TRBJ1-1, is DTGVSQNPRHKITKRGQNVTFRCDPISEHNRLYWYRQTLGQGPEFLTYFQNEAQLEKSRLLSDRFSAERPKGSFSTLEIQRTEQGDSAMYLCASSHIQGGTEAFFGQGTRLTVV.

This clonotype came up a few times. V and J are TRBV21-1 and TRBJ2-4; the tabulated D call, TRBD1, remains unverified against the DNA. TRBV21-1 is termed a pseudogene. The CDR3 is made up of 17 amino acids. Here the CDR3 DNA reads TGTGCCAGCAGCAAAGTAGGGGGCATCGGAGCCAAAAACATTCAGTACTTC. This encodes CASSKVGGIGAKNIQYF.

Concerning this clonotype: With a much larger clone just one base away, this may be a read error. Here the CDR3 reads CASSSRGSTETFF. The DNA for the CDR3 is TGTGCCAGCAGCAGCAGGGGGTCCACTGAAACTTTCTTT. This chain connects TRBV7-2 to TRBJ1-1; 7 bases agree with TRBD1. Germline lookup yields CDR1 SGHTA and CDR2 FQGNSA. The CDR3 totals 13 residues.

This clonotype was counted a few times. The chain combines TRBV29-1 with TRBJ2-7, with 8 bases identical to TRBD1. From germline, CDR1 is SQVTM and CDR2 ANQGSEA. V shed 8 bases, J shed 5 bases, and the junction held 5 bases outside the gene matches. The CDR3 runs 11 residues. The CDR3 DNA follows: TGCAGCACGCGACAGGGGAACGAGCAGTACTTC. This sequence encodes CSTRQGNEQYF.